This record concerns one TCR beta chain sequence. This clonotype has a handful of counts. Its recognized antigen is unknown. No per-base quality is available; no much larger clone lies one base away. Genomic DNA was used as template for profiling of TCR beta VDJ combinations and CDR3 sequences. An Illumina HiSeq 2000 was the platform used for TCR repertoire sequencing. As for the authors' bioinformatics: TRBV/TRBJ rearrangement plots, CDR3 size and DJ length profiles, and Simpson's diversity index were used to assess repertoires. The most abundant DNA sequence in the deep sequencing data was defined as the immunodominant clone. CDR3 amino acid sequences were screened for sharing across subjects and were compared with published repertoires and the VDJdb database. TCRdb redid the processing of the public reads, applying fastp at Q25 and MiXCR, and retained in-frame beta chains. Identical CDR3 protein sequences are pooled into one entry, listed with their most common genes and DNA. The V and J calls and clone size are TCRdb's, not the authors'. The sample contains hundreds of thousands of distinct CDR3 sequences, roughly half of them found a single time. Clones ranked in the top ten supply roughly 8% of the sample.

The sample comes from a study of CD8+CD57+ T cells in acquired aplastic anemia (dated by TCRdb to 2016 to 2018). Regarding the complete study: DNA extracted from sorted CD4+ and CD8+ cells had a mean of roughly 3.4 ug, with a range of about 0.18 to 27.4 ug. CD8+CD57+ expansion was defined as frequency above the mean frequency observed in healthy subjects.

Flow cytometry had shown CD8+CD57+ cell expansion in the patients selected for sequencing. All patients had severe acquired aplastic anemia diagnosed by International Study of Aplastic Anemia and Agranulocytosis and Camitta criteria. No therapy had been received by the patients at the time of blood sampling. In the study, sorted CD4+ and CD8+ blood T cells from patients with severe aplastic anemia and from healthy subjects underwent deep sequencing of TCR repertoires. Patients were enrolled under clinicaltrials.gov protocols 00001620, 01623167, 00001397, 00071045, 00081523 and 00961064 in the USA. Ficoll-Paque density gradient centrifugation was used to isolate peripheral blood mononuclear cells. Before DNA was extracted, CD4+ and CD8+ T cells were sorted using either FACS or magnetic beads. CDR1 LGHNA and CDR2 YNFKEQ were looked up in the germline V gene. Including cysteine and phenylalanine, the CDR3 has 15 amino acids. The DNA shown is the 45-base CDR3, in frame from base 1. V is trimmed back by 2 bases and J by 3 bases, and the junction contains 1 base that no gene match accounts for.

What the study reported, not specific to this receptor: Between patients and healthy controls, no significant difference in CD8+ Simpson's diversity was found (P=0.060). Some 31 CD8+ CDR3 sequences were shared between patients and controls but appeared highly expressed in patients and within their immunodominant clones.

The material sequenced was sorted CD4+, CD8+, or CD8+CD57+ T cells (not recorded which) from PBMCs. Here the chain combines TRBV4-2 and TRBJ2-1; 10 of the junction bases match TRBD2. The source of this sequence is a human donor with aplastic anemia. Here the CDR3 is given as CASSQTSGVYNEQFF. The base sequence is TGTGCCAGCAGCCAAACTAGCGGGGTCTACAATGAGCAGTTCTTC.